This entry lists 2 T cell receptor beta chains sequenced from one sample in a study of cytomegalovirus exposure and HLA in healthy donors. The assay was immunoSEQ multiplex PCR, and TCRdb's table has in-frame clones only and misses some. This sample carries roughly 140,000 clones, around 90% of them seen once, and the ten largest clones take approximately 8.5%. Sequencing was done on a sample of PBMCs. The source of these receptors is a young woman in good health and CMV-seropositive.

The DNA for the CDR3 is TGTGCCAGCAGCTCAGACCTAACAGGGACGCTAACGTATGGCTACACCTTC. It encodes CASSSDLTGTLTYGYTF. The chain joins TRBV5-4 to TRBJ1-2; possible D gene TRBD1, 6 bases. The CDR3 contains 17 residues. Germline V CDR1 and CDR2: SGHNT, YYREEE (reference sequence). Trimming shortened V by 3 bases and J by 5 bases, and 23 bases separated the two germline ends.

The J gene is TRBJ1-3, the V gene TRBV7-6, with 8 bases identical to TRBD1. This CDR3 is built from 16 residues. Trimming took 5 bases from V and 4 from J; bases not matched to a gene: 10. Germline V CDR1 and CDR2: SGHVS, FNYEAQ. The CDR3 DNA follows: TGTGCCAGCAGCCCCCGACAGGGGATGAGGGGAAACACCATATATTTT. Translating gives CASSPRQGMRGNTIYF.